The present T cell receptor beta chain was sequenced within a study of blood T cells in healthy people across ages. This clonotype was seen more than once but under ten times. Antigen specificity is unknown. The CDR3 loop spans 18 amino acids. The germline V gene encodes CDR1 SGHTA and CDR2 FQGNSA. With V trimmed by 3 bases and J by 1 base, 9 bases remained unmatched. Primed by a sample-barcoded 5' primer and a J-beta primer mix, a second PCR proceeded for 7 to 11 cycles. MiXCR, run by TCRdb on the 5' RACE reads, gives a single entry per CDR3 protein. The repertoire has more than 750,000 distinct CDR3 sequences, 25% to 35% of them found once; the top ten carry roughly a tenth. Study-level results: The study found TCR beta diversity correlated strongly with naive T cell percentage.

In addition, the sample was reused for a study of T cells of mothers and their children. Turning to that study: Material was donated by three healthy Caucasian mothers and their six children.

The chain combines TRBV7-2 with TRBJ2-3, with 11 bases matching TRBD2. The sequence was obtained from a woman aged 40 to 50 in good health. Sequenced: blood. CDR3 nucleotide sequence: TGTGCCAGCAGCTTCGGTCGACTAGCGGGGCCCGGCACAGATACGCAGTATTTT. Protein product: CASSFGRLAGPGTDTQYF.